Included here is one TCR beta chain sequence, with context. Its antigen is currently not known. One base away there is no much larger clone; base qualities are not given. The data derive from a study of shared clonotypes between healthy human individuals (dated by TCRdb to 2020 to 2021). With respect to the entire study: Three men and a couple of women, aged 18 to 49 years, made up the cohort. For each donor, CD4 naive and CD4 memory were each given three plates, CD8 naive was given two plates, and CD8 memory was given one plate. The study deeply sequenced blood TCR repertoires of about 5 healthy adults to estimate repertoire size and the extent of clonotype sharing between individuals. Libraries were prepared and TCR repertoires were sequenced by different laboratories using diverse techniques, in order to increase sequencing depth and limit assay-specific biases. Per donor, leukapheresis produced somewhere between about 0.94 and 9.5 billion PBMCs. Paper-wide results and their limitations: The small number of donors limited the genetic and exposure-history diversity represented. Naive subsets generally had larger estimated clonotype richness than memory subsets. Sharing across four donors was observed for around 5% of naive CD4, over 3% of naive CD8, roughly 2.3% of memory CD4, and about 0.39% of memory CD8 clonotypes. Compared with non-shared clonotypes, the clonotypes found in all four sorted-subset donors had higher generation probabilities. Incomplete sequencing was indicated by rarefaction of sorted-subset datasets, despite the large sequencing depth. Pairwise subsampling led to the expectation that sequencing depth would affect the degree of clonotype sharing among donors. Sampling was limited to blood, and TCR repertoires in tissue likely differ from TCR repertoires in blood.

The donors were healthy, HIV-negative adults who had no recently reported acute infections or vaccinations. All donors were Caucasian adults living in Nashville, Tennessee, USA. Magnetic negative selection was used to enrich CD4+ T cells, after which naive cells were positively selected on CD45RA and the negative fraction became the memory subset. After blood collection by leukapheresis, PBMCs were isolated using Ficoll-Histopaque density gradient centrifugation and then cryopreserved in the vapor phase of liquid nitrogen. Analytical flow cytometry was used to check the purity and quantity of each magnetically sorted T cell population. From each sorted fraction, genomic DNA was isolated and quantified by UV absorbance on a Nanodrop 2000c. TCR CDR3 regions were amplified from genomic DNA by multiplex PCR using the deep immunoSEQ assay. Extracted genomic DNA from each cell subset was distributed evenly across all wells of several immunoSEQ 96-well plates, and each plate was treated as a replicate. For sorted subsets, roughly 0.2 ug genomic DNA, equal to some 28,000 T cell genomes, was loaded into each replicate PCR. The purified libraries were quantified using a Qubit 3.0 fluorometer, sized with a Bioanalyzer 2100, and then quantified again using the KAPA Library Quantification kit. Every immunoSEQ 96-well plate was sequenced on a dedicated single-read 150-cycle Illumina NextSeq 550 flow cell. Per the source publication's procedure: Because the immunoSEQ output held only junctional sequences and lacked quality scores, the filtering could not match the filtering applied to full-length reads. Sequences were annotated with PyIR, a Python wrapper for IgBLAST v1.9, using IMGT germline references to assign V/J genes and CDR3. Reads were removed for weak V/J assignments (E-value above 1e-6), missing CDR3, stop codons, out-of-frame junctions, or ambiguous translated residues. A V3J clonotype was defined by an identical inferred V gene, J gene, and CDR3 amino acid sequence. To compute the percentage overlap between repertoires, the number of shared unique clonotypes was divided by the size of the smaller repertoire. Repertoire richness was assessed with RTK rarefaction, the Chao1 estimator, and Recon v2.1 estimates of unobserved clonotypes. OLGA was used to compute generation probabilities for all TCRbeta clonotypes that the gDNA method yielded from a handful of donors. Drawn from immuneACCESS, this table holds only the in-frame rearrangements with V and J called that TCRdb kept. Clones are partly lost; checked studies trace under half to an unresolved V gene and leave the rest unexplained. The DNA was the basis for D and trimming; V, J and clone size are from that table. The sample table contains about 1 million clones; only one count was recorded for approximately 72% of them. Clones ranked in the top ten supply 1.4% of the sample.

V lost 4 bases and J lost 5 bases; the stretch between them is 5 bases long. The germline V gene encodes CDR1 SGHAT and CDR2 FQDESV (reference sequence). The CDR3 holds 11 amino acids from the cysteine to the phenylalanine. CDR3 DNA only is kept here, 33 bases in frame from base 1. This sequence was found in a man younger than 35 in good health. Here the chain combines TRBV11-1 and TRBJ1-1; the D gene remains uncertain. The sequencing input was memory CD4+ T cells sorted from blood. The cell subset or site label of this sample denotes: CD45RA-negative fraction. For the CDR3, the sequence is CASSSWTEAFF. The nucleotides are TGTGCCAGCAGCTCTTGGACTGAAGCTTTCTTT.